The rows below give T cell receptor beta chains drawn from one sample of a study of spatial heterogeneity in lung cancer. TCRdb processed the 5' RACE reads anew with MiXCR; each CDR3 protein has one entry. The table lists around 40,000 distinct CDR3 sequences, roughly 6% of them singletons. The sequenced sample was PBMCs, obtained at surgery. These receptor sequences come from a male donor with early-stage non-small cell lung cancer. CDR3s include the opening cysteine and the closing phenylalanine or tryptophan. A D gene is named only where the DNA matches it firmly. Clone size is given for some rows only: seen once, a few or many times, or a class if the clone is expanded.

v_gene: TRBV3-1
abundance: NA
j_gene: TRBJ2-1
d_gene: TRBD2
CDR3nt: TGTGCCAGCAGCCTATCGGGACTAGCGGGGAGTTTCAACAATGAGCAGTTCTTC
CDR3aa: CASSLSGLAGSFNNEQFF

v_gene: TRBV7-2
abundance: few
j_gene: TRBJ1-1
d_gene: NA
CDR3nt: TGTGCCAGCAGCTTAGGAGGGGGGCGCACTGAAGCTTTCTTT
CDR3aa: CASSLGGGRTEAFF

v_gene: TRBV5-4
abundance: many
j_gene: TRBJ2-1
d_gene: NA
CDR3nt: TGTGCCAGCAGCTTGGGGGGGGGGCGCAATGAGCAGTTCTTC
CDR3aa: CASSLGGGRNEQFF

v_gene: TRBV19
abundance: few
j_gene: TRBJ1-5
d_gene: NA
CDR3nt: TGTGCCTGTCAAACTAGCAATCAGCCCCAGCATTTT
CDR3aa: CACQTSNQPQHF

v_gene: TRBV3-1
abundance: many
j_gene: TRBJ2-7
d_gene: TRBD1
CDR3nt: TGTGCCAGCAGCCTCTCCGGGACAGGGCACTCCTACGAGCAGTACTTC
CDR3aa: CASSLSGTGHSYEQYF

v_gene: TRBV10-3
abundance: many
j_gene: TRBJ2-1
d_gene: TRBD2
CDR3nt: TGTGCCATCAGTGAGTCGGGGGACTACTACAATGAGCAGTTCTTC
CDR3aa: CAISESGDYYNEQFF

v_gene: TRBV24-1
abundance: NA
j_gene: TRBJ2-1
d_gene: NA
CDR3nt: TGTGCCACCAGGGGTTACAATGAGCAGTTCTTC
CDR3aa: CATRGYNEQFF

v_gene: TRBV20-1
abundance: NA
j_gene: TRBJ1-1
d_gene: NA
CDR3nt: TGCAGTGCTAGGAACAGGGCGGCCACTGAAGCTTTCTTT
CDR3aa: CSARNRAATEAFF

v_gene: TRBV27
abundance: many
j_gene: TRBJ1-4
d_gene: NA
CDR3nt: TGTGCCAGCAACCGGGACGGAAGTAATGAAAAACTGTTTTTT
CDR3aa: CASNRDGSNEKLFF

v_gene: TRBV12-3/TRBV12-4
abundance: many
j_gene: TRBJ1-1
d_gene: NA
CDR3nt: TGTGCCAGCAGTTATTCGGGGAGAGACACTGAAGCTTTCTTT
CDR3aa: CASSYSGRDTEAFF

v_gene: TRBV28
abundance: few
j_gene: TRBJ1-1
d_gene: NA
CDR3nt: TGTGCCATCCTTGACAGGCCAAACACTGAAGCTTTCTTT
CDR3aa: CAILDRPNTEAFF

v_gene: TRBV3-1
abundance: many
j_gene: TRBJ1-3
d_gene: TRBD1
CDR3nt: TGTGCCAGCAGCCAGGGGACAGGAATCTCTGGAAACACCATATATTTT
CDR3aa: CASSQGTGISGNTIYF

v_gene: TRBV28
abundance: NA
j_gene: TRBJ2-7
d_gene: NA
CDR3nt: TGTGCCAGCCGCCGAGGGATGGGTGGGGGGCCCTACGAGCAGTACTTC
CDR3aa: CASRRGMGGGPYEQYF

v_gene: TRBV7-2
abundance: many
j_gene: TRBJ2-3
d_gene: TRBD2
CDR3nt: TGTGCCAGCAGTATAGGGGCTAGCGGGACTCGGATTACGCAGTATTTT
CDR3aa: CASSIGASGTRITQYF

v_gene: TRBV28
abundance: many
j_gene: TRBJ1-1
d_gene: TRBD1
CDR3nt: TGTGCCAGCAGAACAGGGGATCTGAACACTGAAGCTTTCTTT
CDR3aa: CASRTGDLNTEAFF

v_gene: TRBV2
abundance: many
j_gene: TRBJ2-3
d_gene: NA
CDR3nt: TGTGCCAGCAGTGAATGGAAGGGGCGAGTTGATACGCAGTATTTT
CDR3aa: CASSEWKGRVDTQYF

v_gene: TRBV3-1
abundance: many
j_gene: TRBJ1-1
d_gene: TRBD1
CDR3nt: TGTGCCAGTTCGGGACAGCCGAACACTGAAGCTTTCTTT
CDR3aa: CASSGQPNTEAFF

v_gene: TRBV20-1
abundance: NA
j_gene: TRBJ1-6
d_gene: NA
CDR3nt: TGCAGTGCTCTCGTTTTGGCTCCAAGCTCACCCCTCCACTTT
CDR3aa: CSALVLAPSSPLHF

v_gene: TRBV6-1
abundance: many
j_gene: TRBJ2-5
d_gene: NA
CDR3nt: TGTGCCAGCAGTATAGAGACCCAGTACTTC
CDR3aa: CASSIETQYF

v_gene: TRBV20-1
abundance: medium-sized
j_gene: TRBJ2-3
d_gene: TRBD2
CDR3nt: TGCAGTGCTAGTTCACTAGCGGGGCTCACAGATACGCAGTATTTT
CDR3aa: CSASSLAGLTDTQYF

v_gene: TRBV5-6
abundance: NA
j_gene: TRBJ1-2
d_gene: TRBD1
CDR3nt: TGTGCCAGTGGACAGGTTCGCGGGGGAGGCTACACCTTC
CDR3aa: CASGQVRGGGYTF

v_gene: TRBV10-3
abundance: NA
j_gene: TRBJ2-2
d_gene: TRBD1
CDR3nt: TGTGCCACCAGGGAAAGGACAGGGGCAAACACCGGGGAGCTGTTTTTT
CDR3aa: CATRERTGANTGELFF

v_gene: TRBV19
abundance: many
j_gene: TRBJ1-5
d_gene: TRBD1
CDR3nt: TGTGCCAGTAGTAGCCCGGGACAGGGGGCGCGGCAGCCCCAGCATTTT
CDR3aa: CASSSPGQGARQPQHF

v_gene: TRBV7-9
abundance: few
j_gene: TRBJ2-7
d_gene: NA
CDR3nt: TGTGCCAGCAGCCCAGAAGGCAGCGTGGGGTACGAGCAGTACTTC
CDR3aa: CASSPEGSVGYEQYF

v_gene: TRBV2
abundance: many
j_gene: TRBJ2-5
d_gene: TRBD2
CDR3nt: TGTGCCAGCACCCAACTAGCGGGGGGTGGAGAGACCCAGTACTTC
CDR3aa: CASTQLAGGGETQYF

v_gene: TRBV12-3/TRBV12-4
abundance: many
j_gene: TRBJ1-1
d_gene: NA
CDR3nt: TGTGCCAGCAGTTCCTGGACCATTAGGGGCACTGAAGCTTTCTTT
CDR3aa: CASSSWTIRGTEAFF

v_gene: TRBV28
abundance: many
j_gene: TRBJ1-1
d_gene: NA
CDR3nt: TGTGCCAGCAGTTTAGCCGGACAGTTCACTGAAGCTTTCTTT
CDR3aa: CASSLAGQFTEAFF

v_gene: TRBV7-7
abundance: many
j_gene: TRBJ2-5
d_gene: NA
CDR3nt: TGTGCTAGCAGCAGGGGACTCGCGGGGGAGACCCAGTACTTC
CDR3aa: CASSRGLAGETQYF

v_gene: TRBV27
abundance: few
j_gene: TRBJ1-5
d_gene: NA
CDR3nt: TGTGCCAGCAGTCTTCGGGACACGAATCAGCCCCAGCATTTT
CDR3aa: CASSLRDTNQPQHF

v_gene: TRBV29-1
abundance: many
j_gene: TRBJ1-1
d_gene: NA
CDR3nt: TGCAGCACCGGACAGCTCTTTGACACTGAAGCTTTCTTT
CDR3aa: CSTGQLFDTEAFF

v_gene: TRBV12-3/TRBV12-4
abundance: few
j_gene: TRBJ2-5
d_gene: NA
CDR3nt: TGTGCCAGCAGGAGAGGGACGGCTGAAGAGACCCAGTACTTC
CDR3aa: CASRRGTAEETQYF

v_gene: TRBV3-1
abundance: many
j_gene: TRBJ1-4
d_gene: NA
CDR3nt: TGTGCCAGCAGCCAACGGGCTCCGGGAGGTGAAAAACTGTTTTTT
CDR3aa: CASSQRAPGGEKLFF

v_gene: TRBV29-1
abundance: many
j_gene: TRBJ2-3
d_gene: TRBD1
CDR3nt: TGCAGCCATAAAACAGGGGGCCGGACAGATACGCAGTATTTT
CDR3aa: CSHKTGGRTDTQYF

v_gene: TRBV15
abundance: many
j_gene: TRBJ2-1
d_gene: NA
CDR3nt: TGTGCCACCAGCAGAGTGCGAGGGGCCTACAATGAGCAGTTCTTC
CDR3aa: CATSRVRGAYNEQFF

v_gene: TRBV12-3/TRBV12-4
abundance: many
j_gene: TRBJ2-7
d_gene: TRBD1
CDR3nt: TGTGCCAGCAGTTTAGGGGAAGGACAGGAATCTCACTTC
CDR3aa: CASSLGEGQESHF

v_gene: TRBV10-3
abundance: many
j_gene: TRBJ1-1
d_gene: NA
CDR3nt: TGTGCCATCAGTGAGGGCCACCTGAACACTGAAGCTTTCTTT
CDR3aa: CAISEGHLNTEAFF

v_gene: TRBV6-2/TRBV6-3
abundance: many
j_gene: TRBJ2-1
d_gene: NA
CDR3nt: TGTGCCAGCAGTTACCCGCTGGGGGCATACAATGAGCAGTTCTTC
CDR3aa: CASSYPLGAYNEQFF

v_gene: TRBV6-5
abundance: many
j_gene: TRBJ2-7
d_gene: TRBD1
CDR3nt: TGTGCCAGCAGTTACTCCACAGGGGCTTACGAGCAGTACTTC
CDR3aa: CASSYSTGAYEQYF

v_gene: TRBV12-3/TRBV12-4
abundance: many
j_gene: TRBJ1-2
d_gene: NA
CDR3nt: TGTGCCAGCTCTCAACGCTATGGCTACACCTTC
CDR3aa: CASSQRYGYTF

v_gene: TRBV12-3/TRBV12-4
abundance: NA
j_gene: TRBJ2-7
d_gene: TRBD1
CDR3nt: TGTGCCAGCAGTTTAACTCAGGGGGACAGGCACGAGCAGTACTTC
CDR3aa: CASSLTQGDRHEQYF

v_gene: TRBV19
abundance: many
j_gene: TRBJ2-3
d_gene: NA
CDR3nt: TGTGCCAGTAGTCCCCGACGTGGAGATACGCAGTATTTT
CDR3aa: CASSPRRGDTQYF

v_gene: TRBV12-3/TRBV12-4
abundance: many
j_gene: TRBJ2-2
d_gene: TRBD2
CDR3nt: TGTGCCAGCGTTCCGGGAGGAGCTAACACCGGGGAGCTGTTTTTT
CDR3aa: CASVPGGANTGELFF

v_gene: TRBV5-6
abundance: many
j_gene: TRBJ2-2
d_gene: NA
CDR3nt: TGTGCCAGCAGCTTGTTGAGCACCGGGGAGCTGTTTTTT
CDR3aa: CASSLLSTGELFF

v_gene: TRBV6-6
abundance: many
j_gene: TRBJ2-6
d_gene: NA
CDR3nt: TGTGCCAGCAGTATCGGACTGGGGGCCAACGTCCTGACTTTC
CDR3aa: CASSIGLGANVLTF

v_gene: TRBV10-3
abundance: many
j_gene: TRBJ2-7
d_gene: NA
CDR3nt: TGTGCCATCAGTGAGTTGGGTCTCGAGCAGTACTTC
CDR3aa: CAISELGLEQYF